This TCR beta chain was identified during a study of graft-versus-host responses after intestinal transplantation. This clone is large within its sample. Its target is not known. Sequencing used immunoSEQ multiplex PCR; TCRdb keeps in-frame clones, though not all of them. The table includes nearly 7,500 clones, almost 70% detected once. Graft tissue processing released intraepithelial and lamina propria lymphocytes. Study observations and caveats: When patients had graft-donor T cell macrochimerism, their allografts held high graft-versus-host to host-versus-graft clonal ratios.

This CDR3 is built from 15 residues. J was trimmed by 1 base and V by 3 bases; bases with no gene match: 4. Germline-derived CDR1 and CDR2 are SGDLS and YYNGEE. This specimen was ileum tissue, taken approximately 8 months after intestinal transplantation. This rearrangement joins TRBV9 to TRBJ2-1, with 7 bases identical to TRBD2. The source of this sequence is a human patient who received an intestinal transplant, so some T cells may come from the graft donor. CDR3 loop: CASSGGGKSYNEQFF. CDR3 in DNA: TGTGCCAGCAGCGGCGGGGGTAAATCCTACAATGAGCAGTTCTTC.